This T cell receptor (beta chain) was recovered during a study of blood T cell repertoires in COVID-19. In the authors' workflow: Amplification of reference gene primers was used by the study to estimate nucleated cell counts. The protocol was immunoSEQ multiplex PCR, while the TCRdb copy is restricted to in-frame clones and leaves out a portion. For V, J and clone size, that table is used; D and trimming come from the DNA. Altogether approximately 300,000 clones are present, 90% being singletons, with the ten largest covering approximately 4.1%. The CDR3 spans 16 residues. The V segment lost 0 bases and the J segment 7 bases; nucleotides outside the gene matches: 7. Germline lookup yields CDR1 ENHRY and CDR2 SYGVKD.

The chain combines TRBV10-3 with TRBJ1-4, with 8 bases that match TRBD1. The sequence was collected from a woman aged 25 to 39 who had been exposed to COVID-19. Material: PBMCs or T cells enriched from blood (not recorded which). CDR3 amino acids: CAISESTGVRVEKLFF. Here the CDR3 DNA reads TGTGCCATCAGTGAGTCGACAGGGGTTCGCGTTGAAAAACTGTTTTTT.